The 9 T cell receptor beta chains listed next were all sequenced from one sample in a study of control samples from healthy donors and cancer patients. Sequencing was performed with immunoSEQ multiplex PCR; in TCRdb, only in-frame clones are kept and a portion is missing. Of about 150,000 clones detected, 90% to 95% appear once; the ten largest clones hold approximately 5.5%. Sequencing was performed on blood. The receptors come from a middle-aged man in good health.

The gene calls are TRBV9 and TRBJ1-1; no clear D gene. This CDR3 region has 13 residues. Trimming stripped 4 bases from V and 3 bases from J, with 10 bases between. Germline V lookup: CDR1 SGDLS, CDR2 YYNGEE. The CDR3 nucleotides read TGTGCCAGCAGCCGGGAATCCCACACTGAAGCTTTCTTT. This codes for CASSRESHTEAFF.

The genes are TRBV4-1 and TRBJ2-7, with 8 bases that match TRBD2. V shed 7 bases and J 4 bases; nucleotides not matched to a gene: 3. Germline CDR1 is MGHRA and CDR2 is YSYEKL. This CDR3 comprises 12 residues. In DNA form, the CDR3 reads TGCGCCAGCACCGGGAGGGGATACGAGCAGTACTTC. It codes for CASTGRGYEQYF.

The rearrangement joins TRBV9 to TRBJ1-5; tentative D call: TRBD1 (5 bases). The ends were cut back, 4 bases at V and 3 bases at J, with 8 bases in the middle. Germline V gene sequence: CDR1 SGDLS, CDR2 YYNGEE. The CDR3 consists of 13 residues. The CDR3 bases are TGTGCCAGCAGCCCTGGACACAATCAGCCCCAGCATTTT. This codes for CASSPGHNQPQHF.

The chain joins TRBV6-2 or TRBV6-3 to TRBJ2-7; 9 bases line up with TRBD1. The germline CDR1 and CDR2 sequences are MNHEY and SVGEGT. The junction had 7 bases not matched to a gene; V was cut back by 5 bases and J by 5 bases. The CDR3 extends over 14 amino acids. This CDR3 reads CASSIGTGFDEQYF. DNA for the CDR3: TGTGCCAGCAGTATCGGGACAGGGTTCGACGAGCAGTACTTC.

This clone was seen only a few times. The chain recombines TRBV24-1 with TRBJ1-2; perhaps TRBD1 as D (6 bases). CDR1 KGHDR and CDR2 SFDVKD come from the germline V gene. V lost 2 bases and J 0 bases, leaving 6 bases between the germline ends. The CDR3 runs 14 residues. The CDR3 spells CATSDWTANYGYTF. For the CDR3, the DNA is TGTGCCACCAGTGATTGGACAGCTAACTATGGCTACACCTTC.

This clone was detected only once. The J gene is TRBJ2-5, the V gene TRBV4-2; TRBD2 agrees at 13 bases. J lost 3 bases, V lost 4 bases, and 5 bases had no gene match. Germline V CDR1 and CDR2: LGHNA, YNFKEQ. The CDR3 spans 16 residues. The CDR3 region is CASSRGLAGVKETQYF. DNA for the CDR3: TGTGCCAGCAGCCGAGGACTAGCGGGGGTAAAAGAGACCCAGTACTTC.

The chain uses TRBV18 and TRBJ1-5; TRBD1 matches 9 bases. The germline V gene has CDR1 KGHSH and CDR2 LQKENI. The CDR3 consists of 14 residues. Germline trimming cut 8 bases from V and 6 bases from J; bases unmatched to any gene: 8. CDR3 sequence reads: CASTLAGQGQPQHF. CDR3 bases: TGTGCCAGCACCCTTGCGGGACAGGGTCAGCCCCAGCATTTT.

The J gene is TRBJ2-1, the V gene TRBV5-6, with 14 bases that match TRBD2. CDR3 size: 17 residues. V lost 4 bases, J lost 5 bases, and 8 bases stayed unmatched. Per germline, CDR1 SGHDT and CDR2 YYEEEE. The CDR3 is CASSRLAGGPLDNEQFF. The CDR3 DNA reads TGTGCCAGCAGCCGACTAGCGGGGGGGCCGTTGGACAATGAGCAGTTCTTC.

The genes are TRBV6-1 and TRBJ1-2, with 10 bases lining up with TRBD1. The junction had 3 bases not matched to a gene; V was cut back by 3 bases and J by 5 bases. This CDR3 is built from 14 residues. Germline assignment: CDR1 MNHNS and CDR2 SASEGT. The CDR3 nucleotides are TGTGCCAGCAGTGATCGGACAGGGGGGTATGGCTACACCTTC. Its translation: CASSDRTGGYGYTF.